This TCR beta chain is from a study of early T cells in non-severe SARS-CoV-2 infection. Whole-study context: From unsorted whole blood, bulk RNA was sequenced, and the chains remained unpaired. General study points: There was a bias toward anti-spike CD8 responses in VDJdb matching, which missed private and CD4 specificities.

This clonotype has only a few counts. The target antigen is unknown. Researchers attached unique molecular identifiers to individual cDNA molecules. Via MiXCR, TCRdb re-called the 5' RACE reads, giving one row per CDR3 protein. Among about 33,000 distinct CDR3 sequences, around 5% were seen once, and the ten largest hold 11% to 15%. Germline loops: CDR1 LNHDA, CDR2 SQIVND (reference sequence). The CDR3 runs to 13 residues. V gave up 4 bases and J gave up 8 bases, with 14 bases separating them. Sequencing was carried out using whole blood. This TCR was sampled from an adult who was a healthcare worker with PCR-confirmed SARS-CoV-2 infection or an uninfected control (not recorded which). The chain is built from TRBV19 and TRBJ1-2; D may be TRBD1 (6 bases). In nucleotides, the CDR3 is TGTGCCAGTAGTACCCCAAACAGGGACGGCTACACCTTC. Translating it yields CASSTPNRDGYTF.